These T cell receptor beta chains were read from a single sample in a study of sequential checkpoint blockade in melanoma. Data came from immunoSEQ multiplex PCR; TCRdb stores just in-frame clones and leaves some out. The table includes fewer than 35,000 clones, about three quarters detected once. The sample consisted of CD8+ T cells sorted from blood (inferred from file names), taken from a patient given nivolumab and ipilimumab in sequence. The receptors originated from a human donor with melanoma. CDR3s include the opening cysteine and the closing phenylalanine or tryptophan. The D gene is left open where the match is weak. Clone size, where shown, is once, few, many, or a class for clones that have expanded.

cdr3_aa,cdr3_nt,j_call,d_call,cdr3_length,v_call,clone_size
CASSLAVGGGAFGTDTQYF,TGTGCCAGCAGCTTGGCCGTTGGCGGGGGGGCTTTCGGCACAGATACGCAGTATTTT,TRBJ2-3,TRBD2,19,TRBV5-6,-
CASSLGTGDNEQFF,TGTGCCAGCAGTTTGGGGACAGGGGACAATGAGCAGTTCTTC,TRBJ2-1,TRBD1,14,TRBV27,-
CASSTPFTSYEQYF,TGTGCCAGCAGCACCCCATTCACTTCCTACGAGCAGTACTTC,TRBJ2-7,-,14,TRBV11-2,-
CASSPGASGSYNEQFF,TGTGCCAGCAGCCCCGGGGCTAGCGGTTCTTACAATGAGCAGTTCTTC,TRBJ2-1,TRBD2,16,TRBV9,-
CASSWSVSTDTQYF,TGTGCCAGCAGCTGGAGCGTTAGCACAGATACGCAGTATTTT,TRBJ2-3,-,14,TRBV6-6,-
CASSLSAAGGVGTDTQYF,TGTGCCAGCAGTTTATCGGCCGCGGGCGGGGTGGGCACAGATACGCAGTATTTT,TRBJ2-3,-,18,TRBV27,-
CASSQEPSGIYEQYF,TGCGCCAGCAGCCAAGAGCCGAGCGGGATTTACGAGCAGTACTTC,TRBJ2-7,TRBD2,15,TRBV4-3,-
CASSLVNQETQYF,TGTGCCAGCAGCTTAGTTAACCAAGAGACCCAGTACTTC,TRBJ2-5,-,13,TRBV7-9,-
CASSIGRGSLYEQYF,TGTGCCAGTAGTATAGGCCGCGGGTCCCTCTACGAGCAGTACTTC,TRBJ2-7,-,15,TRBV19,-
CASSADNQPQHF,TGTGCCAGCAGCGCAGACAATCAGCCCCAGCATTTT,TRBJ1-5,-,12,TRBV14,-
CASSTSPGLATYNEQFF,TGTGCCAGTAGTACCTCCCCGGGACTAGCTACCTACAATGAGCAGTTCTTC,TRBJ2-1,TRBD2,17,TRBV19,-
CASSLVMADEQYF,TGTGCCAGCAGCTTGGTCATGGCGGACGAGCAGTACTTC,TRBJ2-7,-,13,TRBV5-6,-
CASRDPSGSQPQHF,TGTGCCAGCAGGGACCCCTCGGGGAGTCAGCCCCAGCATTTT,TRBJ1-5,-,14,TRBV2,-
CASSVGGTLNTGELFF,TGTGCCAGCAGCGTAGGTGGGACTTTGAACACCGGGGAGCTGTTTTTT,TRBJ2-2,-,16,TRBV9,-
CASSQGNSPLHF,TGTGCCAGCAGCCAGGGCAATTCACCCCTCCACTTT,TRBJ1-6,-,12,TRBV5-6,-
CASSGTGSSGGYTF,TGTGCCAGCAGCGGAACAGGGTCCAGTGGTGGCTACACCTTC,TRBJ1-2,-,14,TRBV9,-
CASSFSGDQPQHF,TGTGCCAGCAGTTTTTCAGGGGATCAGCCCCAGCATTTT,TRBJ1-5,-,13,TRBV27,-
CASSPPSAGELFF,TGTGCCAGCAGCCCCCCTTCTGCCGGGGAGCTGTTTTTT,TRBJ2-2,-,13,TRBV5-4,-
CASSTKTGPFSLNTEAFF,TGTGCCAGCAGCACCAAGACAGGGCCCTTTTCTCTGAACACTGAAGCTTTCTTT,TRBJ1-1,TRBD1,18,TRBV7-9,few
CASSPPSGQETQYF,TGTGCCAGCAGCCCGCCTAGCGGACAAGAGACCCAGTACTTC,TRBJ2-5,TRBD2,14,TRBV13,-
CASSPGTVEQYF,TGTGCCAGCAGCCCCGGGACAGTCGAGCAGTACTTC,TRBJ2-7,TRBD1,12,TRBV5-4,-
CASSTGLAGTDTQYF,TGCGCCAGCAGCACGGGACTAGCGGGCACAGATACGCAGTATTTT,TRBJ2-3,TRBD2,15,TRBV4-3,-
CASTGGGYGYTF,TGTGCCAGCACGGGGGGGGGCTATGGCTACACCTTC,TRBJ1-2,-,12,TRBV9,-
CASSSGYTEAFF,TGTGCCAGCAGCTCAGGGTACACTGAAGCTTTCTTT,TRBJ1-1,-,12,TRBV5-6,-
CASSSPRPTGESSPLHF,TGTGCCAGCAGCTCCCCCCGCCCGACAGGGGAGTCCTCACCCCTCCACTTT,TRBJ1-6,TRBD1,17,TRBV5-4,-
CASSSDSRYYNSPLHF,TGTGCCAGCAGCTCGGACTCCCGTTACTATAATTCACCCCTCCACTTT,TRBJ1-6,-,16,TRBV11-2,-
CASSIDSYNEQFF,TGTGCCAGTAGTATAGATTCGTACAATGAGCAGTTCTTC,TRBJ2-1,-,13,TRBV19,-
CASLGAGGTIYF,TGTGCCAGCTTGGGAGCCGGCGGCACCATATATTTT,TRBJ1-3,-,12,TRBV9,-